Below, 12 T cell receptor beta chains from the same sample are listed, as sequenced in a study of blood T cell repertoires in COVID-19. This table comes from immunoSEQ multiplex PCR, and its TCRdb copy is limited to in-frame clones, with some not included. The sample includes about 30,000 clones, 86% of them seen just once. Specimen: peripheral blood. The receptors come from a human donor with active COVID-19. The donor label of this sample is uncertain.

CDR3: CASSLVQAGANVLTF. In DNA, the CDR3 is TGCGCCAGCAGCTTGGTGCAGGCTGGGGCCAACGTCCTGACTTTC. The chain couples TRBV5-1 to TRBJ2-6, with D hard to call. The V gene's germline CDR1 is SGHRS and CDR2 YFSETQ. The V end was cut by 0 bases, the J end by 2 bases, with 6 bases between. The CDR3 length is 15 residues.

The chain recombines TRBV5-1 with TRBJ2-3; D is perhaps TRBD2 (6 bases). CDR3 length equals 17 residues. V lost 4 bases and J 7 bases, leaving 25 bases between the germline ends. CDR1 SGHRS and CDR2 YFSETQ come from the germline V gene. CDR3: CASSPTLDPTRGHTQYF. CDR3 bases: TGCGCCAGCAGCCCGACGCTGGACCCGACTAGAGGGCATACGCAGTATTTT.

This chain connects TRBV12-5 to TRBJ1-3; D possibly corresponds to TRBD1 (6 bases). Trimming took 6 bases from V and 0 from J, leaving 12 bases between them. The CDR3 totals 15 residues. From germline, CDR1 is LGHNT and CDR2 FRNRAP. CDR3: CASGPGQSSGNTIYF. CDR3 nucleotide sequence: TGTGCTAGTGGCCCGGGACAAAGCTCTGGAAACACCATATATTTT.

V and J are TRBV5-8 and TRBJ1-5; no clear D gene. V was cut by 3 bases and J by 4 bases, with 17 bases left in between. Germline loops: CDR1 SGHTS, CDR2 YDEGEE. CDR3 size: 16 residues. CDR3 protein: CASSSYRGSGNQPQHF. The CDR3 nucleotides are TGTGCCAGCAGCTCATACCGAGGGAGCGGTAATCAGCCCCAGCATTTT. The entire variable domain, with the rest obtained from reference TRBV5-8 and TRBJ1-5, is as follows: EAGVTQSPTHLIKTRGQQATLRCSPISGHTSVYWYQQALGLGLQFLLWYDEGEERNRGNFPPRFSGRQFPNYSSELNVNALELEDSALYLCASSSYRGSGNQPQHFGDGTRLSIL.

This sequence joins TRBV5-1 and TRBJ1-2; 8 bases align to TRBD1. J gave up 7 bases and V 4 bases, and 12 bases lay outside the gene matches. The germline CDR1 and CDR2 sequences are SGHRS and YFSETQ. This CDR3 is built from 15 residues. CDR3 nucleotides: TGCGCCAGCAGCCAGAACGGACAGGGTATTCGTGGCTACACCTTC. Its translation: CASSQNGQGIRGYTF.

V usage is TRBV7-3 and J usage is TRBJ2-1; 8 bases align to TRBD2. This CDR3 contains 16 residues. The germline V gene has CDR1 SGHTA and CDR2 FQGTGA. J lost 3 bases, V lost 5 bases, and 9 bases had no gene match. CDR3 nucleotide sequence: TGTGCCAGCAGCCCGAGCGGGAGTGCGGGCTACAATGAGCAGTTCTTC. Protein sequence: CASSPSGSAGYNEQFF.

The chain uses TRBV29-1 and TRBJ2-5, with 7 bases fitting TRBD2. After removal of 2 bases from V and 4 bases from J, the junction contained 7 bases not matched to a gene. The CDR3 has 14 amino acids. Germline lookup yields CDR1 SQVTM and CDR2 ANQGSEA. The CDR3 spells CSVEIAGEGETQYF. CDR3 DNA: TGCAGCGTTGAAATTGCGGGAGAGGGAGAGACCCAGTACTTC. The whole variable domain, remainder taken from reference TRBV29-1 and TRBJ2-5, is SAVISQKPSRDICQRGTSLTIQCQVDSQVTMMFWYRQQPGQSLTLIATANQGSEATYESGFVIDKFPISRPNLTFSTLTVSNMSPEDSSIYLCSVEIAGEGETQYFGPGTRLLVL.

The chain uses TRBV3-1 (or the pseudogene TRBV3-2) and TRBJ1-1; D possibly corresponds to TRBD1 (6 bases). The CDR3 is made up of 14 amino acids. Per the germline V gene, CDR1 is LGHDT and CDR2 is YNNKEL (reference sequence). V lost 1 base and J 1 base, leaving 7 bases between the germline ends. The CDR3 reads CASSQAGENTEAFF. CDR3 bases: TGTGCCAGCAGCCAAGCAGGGGAGAACACTGAAGCTTTCTTT.

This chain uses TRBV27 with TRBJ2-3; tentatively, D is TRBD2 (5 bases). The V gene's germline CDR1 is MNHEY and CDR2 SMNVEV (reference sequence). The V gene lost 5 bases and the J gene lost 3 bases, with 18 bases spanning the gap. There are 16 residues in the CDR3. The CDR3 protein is CASSPIGGRATDTQYF. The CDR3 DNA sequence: TGTGCCAGCAGTCCAATAGGAGGACGGGCGACAGATACGCAGTATTTT.

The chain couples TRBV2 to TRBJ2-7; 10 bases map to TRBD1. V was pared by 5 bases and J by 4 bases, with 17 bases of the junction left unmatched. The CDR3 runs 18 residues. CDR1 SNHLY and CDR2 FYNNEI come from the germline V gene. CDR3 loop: CASSPDRGDLTPLYEQYF. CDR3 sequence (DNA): TGTGCCAGCAGTCCGGACAGGGGGGACCTCACGCCCCTTTACGAGCAGTACTTC.

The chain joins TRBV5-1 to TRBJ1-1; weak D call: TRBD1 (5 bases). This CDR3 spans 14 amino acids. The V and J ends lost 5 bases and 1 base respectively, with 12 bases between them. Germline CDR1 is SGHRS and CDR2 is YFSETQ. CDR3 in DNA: TGCGCCAGCAGGGAGGGCGGACAGAACACTGAAGCTTTCTTT. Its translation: CASREGGQNTEAFF.

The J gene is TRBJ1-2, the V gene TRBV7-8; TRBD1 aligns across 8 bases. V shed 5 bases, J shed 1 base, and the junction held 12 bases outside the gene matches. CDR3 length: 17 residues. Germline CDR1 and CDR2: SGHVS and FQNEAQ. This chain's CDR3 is CASSLWDRRYVNYGYTF. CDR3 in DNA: TGTGCCAGCAGCCTCTGGGACAGGCGATACGTTAACTATGGCTACACCTTC.